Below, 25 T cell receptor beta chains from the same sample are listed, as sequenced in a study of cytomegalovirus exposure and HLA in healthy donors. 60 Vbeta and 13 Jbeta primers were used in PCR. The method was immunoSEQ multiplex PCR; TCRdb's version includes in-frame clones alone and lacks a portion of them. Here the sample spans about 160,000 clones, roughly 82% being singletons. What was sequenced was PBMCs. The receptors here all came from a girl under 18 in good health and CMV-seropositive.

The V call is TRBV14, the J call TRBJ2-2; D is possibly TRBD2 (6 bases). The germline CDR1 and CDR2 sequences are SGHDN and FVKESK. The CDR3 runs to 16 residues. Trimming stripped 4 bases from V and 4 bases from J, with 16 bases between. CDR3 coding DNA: TGTGCCAGCAGCCGTTATAGGGCTAGCGCCACCGGGGAGCTGTTTTTT. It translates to CASSRYRASATGELFF. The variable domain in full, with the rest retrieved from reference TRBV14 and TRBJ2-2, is EAGVTQFPSHSVIEKGQTVTLRCDPISGHDNLYWYRRVMGKEIKFLLHFVKESKQDESGMPNNRFLAERTGGTYSTLKVQPAELEDSGVYFCASSRYRASATGELFFGEGSRLTVL.

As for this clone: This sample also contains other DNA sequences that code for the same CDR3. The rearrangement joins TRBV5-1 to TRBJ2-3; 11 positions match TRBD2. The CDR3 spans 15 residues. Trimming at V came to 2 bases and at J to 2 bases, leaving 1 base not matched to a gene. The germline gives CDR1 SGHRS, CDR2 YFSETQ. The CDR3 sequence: CASSLLAGDTDTQYF. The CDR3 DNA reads TGCGCCAGCAGCTTACTAGCGGGAGACACAGATACGCAGTATTTT.

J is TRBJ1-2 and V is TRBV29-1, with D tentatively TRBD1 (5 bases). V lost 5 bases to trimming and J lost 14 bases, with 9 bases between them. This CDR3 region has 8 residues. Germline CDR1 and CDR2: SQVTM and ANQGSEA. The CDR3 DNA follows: TGCAGCGTTCCCGGGGGTACCTTC. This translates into CSVPGGTF.

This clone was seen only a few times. This CDR3 reads CASSLMGQGAEKLFF. CDR3 DNA sequence: TGTGCCAGCAGCTTAATGGGCCAGGGGGCTGAAAAACTGTTTTTT. The chain uses TRBV7-9 and TRBJ1-4; TRBD1 aligns across 8 bases. V trimming: 2 bases; J trimming: 7 bases; junction bases outside the gene matches: 6. Germline loops: CDR1 SEHNR, CDR2 FQNEAQ (reference sequence). The CDR3 runs 15 residues.

This chain's CDR3 is CASSLLAGIETQYF. In DNA form, the CDR3 reads TGTGCCAGCAGCCTACTAGCGGGTATAGAGACCCAGTACTTC. J is TRBJ2-5 and V is TRBV5-4; 9 bases align to TRBD2. With V trimmed by 4 bases and J by 4 bases, 5 bases remained unmatched. The CDR3 totals 14 residues. Germline V gene lookup returns CDR1 SGHNT and CDR2 YYREEE (reference sequence).

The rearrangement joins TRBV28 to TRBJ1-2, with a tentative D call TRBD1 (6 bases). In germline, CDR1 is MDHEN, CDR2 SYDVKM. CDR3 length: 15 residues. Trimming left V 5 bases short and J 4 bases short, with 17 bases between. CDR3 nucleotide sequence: TGTGCCAGCAGTGAAGCAGGACAGATTATCTATGGCTACACCTTC. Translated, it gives CASSEAGQIIYGYTF.

The CDR3 bases are TGTGCCAGCAGCCCTCCCGGGACAGGGGGTACCTACGAGCAGTACTTC. As protein: CASSPPGTGGTYEQYF. The chain is built from TRBV28 and TRBJ2-7, with 11 bases matching TRBD1. The CDR3 has 16 amino acids. Germline V gene data show CDR1 as MDHEN and CDR2 as SYDVKM. The ends lost 6 bases at V and 2 bases at J; junction bases unmatched: 9.

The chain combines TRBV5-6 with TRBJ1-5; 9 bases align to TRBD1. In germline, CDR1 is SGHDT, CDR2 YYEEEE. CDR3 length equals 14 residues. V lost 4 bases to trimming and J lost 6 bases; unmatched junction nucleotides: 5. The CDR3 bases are TGTGCCAGCAGCCACAGGGGGCGAAGTCAGCCCCAGCATTTT. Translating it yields CASSHRGRSQPQHF.

CDR3 bases: TGTGCCAGCAGCTTAGCCGGGACAGGGAAGACTGAAGCTTTCTTT. This encodes CASSLAGTGKTEAFF. The V call is TRBV7-9, the J call TRBJ1-1; 9 nucleotides agree with TRBD1. Germline V gene data show CDR1 as SEHNR and CDR2 as FQNEAQ (reference sequence). The length of the CDR3 is 15 residues. Trimming removed 0 bases from V and 5 bases from J; junction bases left unmatched: 4.

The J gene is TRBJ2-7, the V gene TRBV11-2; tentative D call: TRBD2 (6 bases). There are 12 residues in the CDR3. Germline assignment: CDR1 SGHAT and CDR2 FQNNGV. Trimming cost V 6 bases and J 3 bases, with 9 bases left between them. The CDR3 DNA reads TGTGCCAGCAGACATAGCGGCTACGAGCAGTACTTC. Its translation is CASRHSGYEQYF.

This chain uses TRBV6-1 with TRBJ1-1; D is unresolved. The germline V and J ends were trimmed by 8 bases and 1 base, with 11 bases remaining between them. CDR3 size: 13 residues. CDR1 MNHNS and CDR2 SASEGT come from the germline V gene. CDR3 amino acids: CASHVGRNTEAFF. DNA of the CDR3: TGTGCCAGCCACGTTGGGAGGAACACTGAAGCTTTCTTT.

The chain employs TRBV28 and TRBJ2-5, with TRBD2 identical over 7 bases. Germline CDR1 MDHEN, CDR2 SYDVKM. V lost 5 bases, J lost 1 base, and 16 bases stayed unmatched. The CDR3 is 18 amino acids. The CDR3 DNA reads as TGTGCCAGCAGTAGCTATGGGGGAGGGGCATTTTCCCAAGAGACCCAGTACTTC. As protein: CASSSYGGGAFSQETQYF. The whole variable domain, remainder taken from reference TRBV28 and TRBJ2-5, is DVKVTQSSRYLVKRTGEKVFLECVQDMDHENMFWYRQDPGLGLRLIYFSYDVKMKEKGDIPEGYSVSREKKERFSLILESASTNQTSMYLCASSSYGGGAFSQETQYFGPGTRLLVL.

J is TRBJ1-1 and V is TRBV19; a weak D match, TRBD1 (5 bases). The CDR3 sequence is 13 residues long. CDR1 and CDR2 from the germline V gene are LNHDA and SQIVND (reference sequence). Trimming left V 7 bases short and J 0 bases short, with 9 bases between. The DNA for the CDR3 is TGTGCCAGTAACGGGGGTATGAACACTGAAGCTTTCTTT. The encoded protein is CASNGGMNTEAFF.

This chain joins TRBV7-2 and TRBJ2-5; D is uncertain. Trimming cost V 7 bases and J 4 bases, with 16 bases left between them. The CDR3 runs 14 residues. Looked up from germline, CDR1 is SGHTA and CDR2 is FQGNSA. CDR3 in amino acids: CASTFPNSRETQYF. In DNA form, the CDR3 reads TGTGCCAGCACCTTCCCGAATAGCAGAGAGACCCAGTACTTC.

The CDR3 here is CASSFLDRDEQYF. The CDR3 DNA follows: TGTGCCAGCAGTTTCCTGGACAGGGACGAGCAGTACTTC. The chain combines TRBV28 with TRBJ2-7, with 8 bases aligning to TRBD1. J lost 5 bases, V lost 3 bases, and 3 bases had no gene match. The CDR3 is made up of 13 amino acids. Germline CDR1 reads MDHEN; CDR2 reads SYDVKM.

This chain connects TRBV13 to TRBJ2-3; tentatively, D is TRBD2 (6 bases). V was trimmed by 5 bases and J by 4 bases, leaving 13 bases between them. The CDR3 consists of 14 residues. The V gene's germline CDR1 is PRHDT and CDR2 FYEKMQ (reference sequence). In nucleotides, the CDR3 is TGTGCCAGCAGCCCCCCCGGGGGTGCAGATACGCAGTATTTT. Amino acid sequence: CASSPPGGADTQYF.

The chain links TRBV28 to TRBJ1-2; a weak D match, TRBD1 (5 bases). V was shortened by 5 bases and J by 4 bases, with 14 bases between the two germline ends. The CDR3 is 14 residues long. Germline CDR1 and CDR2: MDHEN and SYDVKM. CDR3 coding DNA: TGTGCCAGCAGTGTCTGGGGGGTGGGCTATGGCTACACCTTC. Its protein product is CASSVWGVGYGYTF.

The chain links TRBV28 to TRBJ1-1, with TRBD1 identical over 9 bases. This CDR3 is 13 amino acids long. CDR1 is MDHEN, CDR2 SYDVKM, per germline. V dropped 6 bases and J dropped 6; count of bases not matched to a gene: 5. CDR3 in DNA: TGTGCCAGCAGCACCGGGACAGGGCCTGAAGCTTTCTTT. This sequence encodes CASSTGTGPEAFF.

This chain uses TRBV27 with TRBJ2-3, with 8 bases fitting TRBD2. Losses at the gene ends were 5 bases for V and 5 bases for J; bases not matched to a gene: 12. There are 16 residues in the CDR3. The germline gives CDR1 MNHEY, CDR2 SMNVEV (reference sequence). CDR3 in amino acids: CASSPSGRGSEDTQYF. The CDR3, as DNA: TGTGCCAGCAGTCCCTCCGGGAGGGGAAGTGAAGATACGCAGTATTTT.

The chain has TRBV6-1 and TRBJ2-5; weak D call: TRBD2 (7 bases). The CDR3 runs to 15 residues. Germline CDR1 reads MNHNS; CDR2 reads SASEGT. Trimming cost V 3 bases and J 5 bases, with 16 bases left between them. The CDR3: CASSDLAGAPETQYF. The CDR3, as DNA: TGTGCCAGCAGTGATTTGGCGGGGGCCCCCGAGACCCAGTACTTC.

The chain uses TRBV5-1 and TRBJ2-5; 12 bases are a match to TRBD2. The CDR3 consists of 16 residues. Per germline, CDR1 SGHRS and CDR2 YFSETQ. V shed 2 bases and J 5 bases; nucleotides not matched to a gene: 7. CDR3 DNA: TGCGCCAGCAGCTTAACTAGCGGGAGGCGGGGTGAGACCCAGTACTTC. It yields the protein CASSLTSGRRGETQYF.

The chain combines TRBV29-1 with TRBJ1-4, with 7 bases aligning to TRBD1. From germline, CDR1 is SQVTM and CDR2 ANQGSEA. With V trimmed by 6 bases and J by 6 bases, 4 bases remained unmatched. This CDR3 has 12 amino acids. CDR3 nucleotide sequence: TGCAGCGTGCCCGGGACAGATGAAAAACTGTTTTTT. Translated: CSVPGTDEKLFF.

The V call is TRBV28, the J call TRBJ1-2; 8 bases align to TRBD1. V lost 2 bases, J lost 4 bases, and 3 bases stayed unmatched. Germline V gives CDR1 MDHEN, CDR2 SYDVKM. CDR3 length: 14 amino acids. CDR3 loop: CASSLRGQVYGYTF. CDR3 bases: TGTGCCAGCAGTTTAAGGGGACAGGTCTATGGCTACACCTTC.

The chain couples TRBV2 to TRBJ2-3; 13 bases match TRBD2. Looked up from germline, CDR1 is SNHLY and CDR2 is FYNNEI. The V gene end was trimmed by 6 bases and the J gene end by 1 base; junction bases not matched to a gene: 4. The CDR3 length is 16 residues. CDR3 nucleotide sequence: TGTGCCAGCAGACCCGGACTAGCGGGAGGCACAGATACGCAGTATTTT. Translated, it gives CASRPGLAGGTDTQYF. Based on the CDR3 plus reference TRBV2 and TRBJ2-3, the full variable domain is EPEVTQTPSHQVTQMGQEVILRCVPISNHLYFYWYRQILGQKVEFLVSFYNNEISEKSEIFDDQFSVERPDGSNFTLKIRSTKLEDSAMYFCASRPGLAGGTDTQYFGPGTRLTVL.

The chain's CDR3 is CAWSWATGAYNQPQHF. The DNA of the CDR3 is TGTGCCTGGAGTTGGGCGACAGGGGCGTACAATCAGCCCCAGCATTTT. This chain connects TRBV30 to TRBJ1-5; TRBD1 matches 8 bases. This CDR3 spans 16 amino acids. V shed 2 bases and J 3 bases; nucleotides not matched to a gene: 9. Per germline, CDR1 GTSNPN and CDR2 SVGIG (reference sequence).